This record concerns one T cell receptor (beta chain) sequence. The sample comes from a study of cytomegalovirus exposure and HLA in healthy donors. This PCR relied on a set of 60 Vbeta primers and 13 Jbeta primers. Produced via immunoSEQ multiplex PCR; TCRdb's table is partial and in-frame only. Altogether 100,000 to 150,000 clones are present, around three quarters being singletons, with the ten largest covering approximately 1.3%. The source material was PBMCs. This receptor was identified in a female donor in good health and CMV-seronegative.

The CDR3 nucleotides read TGTGCCAGTAGTATGGCTCAACAGGGATCTTCACCCCTCCACTTT. Encoded protein: CASSMAQQGSSPLHF. The chain joins TRBV19 to TRBJ1-6; weak D call: TRBD1 (6 bases). The CDR3 runs to 15 residues. Germline V gene data show CDR1 as LNHDA and CDR2 as SQIVND (reference sequence). Trimming removed 3 bases at V and 9 bases at J, with 15 bases between. The complete variable domain, with remaining parts taken from reference TRBV19 and TRBJ1-6, reads DGGITQSPKYLFRKEGQNVTLSCEQNLNHDAMYWYRQDPGQGLRLIYYSQIVNDFQKGDIAEGYSVSREKKESFPLTVTSAQKNPTAFYLCASSMAQQGSSPLHFGNGTRLTVT.